This T cell receptor (beta chain) appears in the sequencing data of a study of T cells in Graves' hyperthyroidism and ophthalmopathy (dated by TCRdb to between 2018 and 2020). Regarding the research as a whole: Peripheral blood samples were taken at initial diagnosis, before any treatment was given. To identify TCR V-J signatures that set the groups apart, the researchers used a discovery cohort of 100 patients, made up of under 45 with Graves' ophthalmopathy and 55 to 65 with stable Graves' hyperthyroidism. An independent validation cohort of around 19 hyperthyroidism patients and about 15 patients who later progressed to ophthalmopathy tested prospective prediction of ophthalmopathy. The 100 or so discovery patients were randomly split 7:3 into training and test sets. The study also compared thyroid tissue and blood T-cell repertoires from five or six Graves' hyperthyroidism patients. Once sampling was done, hyperthyroidism patients were given methimazole at a starting dose of 30 mg daily, whereas ophthalmopathy patients were given high-dose intravenous methylprednisolone. The paper reports TCR Vbeta CDR3 sequencing of roughly 140 peripheral blood samples: approximately 41 ophthalmopathy, 70 to 85 hyperthyroidism and 17 progressor patients. What the study reported, not specific to this receptor: A model built on a 13 V-J signature distinguished ophthalmopathy from stable hyperthyroidism, reaching roughly 88% sensitivity and 81.08% specificity in cross-validation and 80%/75% in testing. No statistical method was used to fix the sample size in advance, and group allocation was not hidden from the investigators. In validation, progression to ophthalmopathy was predicted by the model with 70.59% sensitivity and roughly 76% specificity, a median of 6.5 months before onset. Most expanded thyroid clonotypes (frequency above 0.001) were also detected in blood, suggesting blood repertoires may reflect thyroid immune responses.

In the ophthalmopathy patients, disease was moderately to severely active, with a Clinical Activity Score of 3 or more, a NOSPECS grade of 4 or more, and a duration of less than 3 months. Any patient with an uncontrolled infection, another autoimmune disease, pregnancy or lactation was excluded. Diagnoses were established on the basis of clinical symptoms, serum thyroxine and TRAb, thyroid ultrasound, and orbital computed tomography. PBMCs were isolated from roughly 10 ml of fresh peripheral blood by Ficoll-Paque density gradient centrifugation. Total RNA was extracted with Trizol reagent, and quality was checked on an Agilent 2100 Bioanalyzer. The TCR beta CDR3 regions were amplified from RNA transcripts. A first-round RT-PCR of the TCR CDR3 used the HTBI primer set with the Qiagen OneStep RT-PCR kit. The libraries were constructed in a second round of multiplex PCR and then size-selected and purified. Sequencing of the libraries was done on an Illumina HiSeq2000 using paired-end 100 bp reads. The paper's data handling went like this. Raw data were processed with SOAPnuke, discarding reads with adapters, uncalled bases, mean Phred below 15, or no exact constant-primer or identifier match. COPE v1.2.5 was used to merge the high-quality paired reads, and each unique nucleotide sequence was defined as a clonotype. MiTCR v1.1 was used to align the clonotypes against IMGT TRBV, TRBD and TRBJ reference segments. The analysis included only V-J combinations with a frequency above 0.0001, which together covered around 99% of the repertoires. A TCS score was defined as the ratio of F50 (clonal expansion) to E x V (chaos), with BLOSUM62-based TCRdist applied between CDR3 peptides within each V-J. Welch's t-statistics and random forest reduced 514 V-J features to roughly 13, which were used in a naive Bayes classifier (R e1071). TCRdb itself trimmed the public reads at Q25 with fastp, ran MiXCR and retained productive beta chains. Here each entry gathers all rows of one CDR3 protein and keeps the most common genes and DNA. Clone size and V and J calls follow TCRdb, not the original study. Recorded for this sample are 500,000 to 650,000 distinct CDR3 sequences; approximately 14% of them occurred a single time. The top ten clonotypes cover under 15% of the sample.

This clonotype was seen ten or more times. Its cognate antigen has yet to be identified. It has no much larger one-base neighbor in the sample; base qualities were not kept. Via the germline V gene, CDR1 is MNHNS and CDR2 SASEGT. Spanning cysteine to phenylalanine, the CDR3 consists of 11 amino acids. Just CDR3 DNA is preserved here, 33 bases in frame from base 1. Between the V and J ends, shortened by 9 bases and 7 bases respectively, the junction contains 13 bases. The sequence derives from a woman in her forties or fifties with Graves' ophthalmopathy. The chain uses TRBV6-1 and TRBJ2-7; tentative D gene TRBD1, with 6 bases matching. Sequencing was carried out using blood. The CDR3 protein sequence reads: CASGTIVEQYF. DNA sequence: TGTGCCAGTGGGACAATTGTAGAGCAGTACTTC.